Presented here are 21 T cell receptor beta chains from one specimen sequenced in a study of cytomegalovirus exposure and HLA in healthy donors listed by TCRdb under 2017. Receptor amplification or capture employed the immunoSEQ multiplex PCR assay. The multiplex PCR relied on a mix of 60 forward primers for TCR Vbeta segments and 13 reverse primers for TCR Jbeta segments. TCRdb re-hosts the immuneACCESS table, in-frame sequences only. Its copies lack some clones; in the studies checked, an unresolved V gene accounts for under half of them, and the cause for the rest is not known. In all, the sample holds some 190,000 clones, and more than 75% of those were seen once. Under 3% of the sample is in the top ten clones. Sequenced input: PBMCs. These receptors were collected from a woman aged 25 to 39 in good health and CMV-seropositive.

The V gene is TRBV4-2, the J gene TRBJ2-5; TRBD2 matches 10 bases. Germline lookup yields CDR1 LGHNA and CDR2 YNFKEQ. The V gene end was trimmed by 4 bases and the J gene end by 2 bases; junction bases not matched to a gene: 4. There are 15 residues in the CDR3. CDR3 nucleotides: TGTGCCAGCAGCCCCGGACTAGCGGCTCAAGAGACCCAGTACTTC. This codes for CASSPGLAAQETQYF.

The chain employs TRBV27 and TRBJ1-6; D gene ambiguous. V was shortened by 3 bases and J by 7 bases, with 10 bases between the two germline ends. Germline CDR1 and CDR2: MNHEY and SMNVEV (reference sequence). The length of the CDR3 is 14 residues. The CDR3 DNA sequence: TGTGCCAGCAGTTTCCGGGGAAGGAATTCACCCCTCCACTTT. Translation: CASSFRGRNSPLHF.

The chain employs TRBV27 and TRBJ2-4, with TRBD1 matching over 10 bases. The CDR3 has 15 amino acids. Germline CDR1 is MNHEY and CDR2 is SMNVEV (reference sequence). Trimming cost V 5 bases and J 3 bases; bases outside gene matches: 4. The DNA of the CDR3 is TGTGCCAGCAGTGCATGGACAGGGGGCAAAAACATTCAGTACTTC. It yields the protein CASSAWTGGKNIQYF.

The chain uses TRBV4-1 and TRBJ2-6; unclear D gene. CDR1 and CDR2 (germline): MGHRA, YSYEKL. Between the trimmed V and J ends, which lost 1 base and 0 bases, there was a span of 4 bases. The CDR3 is 15 residues long. As DNA, the CDR3 is TGCGCCAGCAGCCAAGTCAGCTCTGGGGCCAACGTCCTGACTTTC. Amino acid sequence: CASSQVSSGANVLTF.

The CDR3 is CASSQVHGNYGYTF. As DNA, the CDR3 is TGCGCCAGCAGCCAAGTGCACGGGAACTATGGCTACACCTTC. The rearrangement links TRBV4-1 to TRBJ1-2; D unclear. Trimming took off 1 base at V and 2 bases at J, with 8 bases between the two ends. The CDR3 is 14 residues long. Per germline, CDR1 MGHRA and CDR2 YSYEKL.

This chain uses TRBV2 with TRBJ2-1; TRBD2 matches at 12 bases. The CDR3 loop spans 17 amino acids. Trimming at V came to 4 bases and at J to 9 bases, leaving 13 bases not matched to a gene. Germline CDR1 reads SNHLY; CDR2 reads FYNNEI. CDR3 nucleotides: TGTGCCAGCAGTGTACTCACTAGCGGGGGGCCGAGGGGTGAGCAGTTCTTC. It encodes CASSVLTSGGPRGEQFF.

The chain uses TRBV19 and TRBJ1-6, with D possibly being TRBD1 (6 bases). CDR3 size: 16 residues. The germline V gene encodes CDR1 LNHDA and CDR2 SQIVND (reference sequence). V was pared by 3 bases and J by 8 bases, with 17 bases between. CDR3 region: CASSIGPSRGDSPLHF. As DNA, the CDR3 is TGTGCCAGTAGTATCGGCCCCAGCAGGGGAGATTCACCCCTCCACTTT.

The chain couples TRBV5-6 to TRBJ2-1; 9 nucleotides match TRBD2. The CDR3 has 15 residues. V shed 2 bases and J 9 bases; nucleotides not matched to a gene: 9. Germline CDR1 reads SGHDT; CDR2 reads YYEEEE. In DNA form, the CDR3 reads TGTGCCAGCAGCTTCGGGGCGGGGGGGCCCAGTGAGCAGTTCTTC. Its protein is CASSFGAGGPSEQFF.

The chain has TRBV27 and TRBJ1-5; 8 positions agree with TRBD1. Germline loops: CDR1 MNHEY, CDR2 SMNVEV (reference sequence). This CDR3 contains 15 residues. CDR3 protein: CGVGWGTRTGQPQHF. The CDR3 nucleotides read TGTGGGGTTGGTTGGGGGACCAGGACAGGGCAGCCCCAGCATTTT.

The J gene is TRBJ1-4, the V gene TRBV9, with a tentative D call TRBD1 (6 bases). The CDR3 has 15 residues. The germline gives CDR1 SGDLS, CDR2 YYNGEE. The V end was cut by 3 bases, the J end by 8 bases, with 17 bases between. The CDR3 sequence is CASSAETGREEKLFF. The CDR3, as DNA: TGTGCCAGCAGCGCCGAAACAGGGAGAGAGGAAAAACTGTTTTTT.

The V and J genes are TRBV7-9 and TRBJ1-1; the match to TRBD1 covers 8 bases. J lost 13 bases, V lost 5 bases, and 9 bases had no gene match. This CDR3 region has 12 residues. CDR1 SEHNR and CDR2 FQNEAQ come from the germline V gene (reference sequence). Here the CDR3 reads CASSPSTGEVFF. Here the CDR3 DNA reads TGTGCCAGCAGCCCATCGACAGGGGAGGTTTTCTTT.

The chain has TRBV11-2 and TRBJ2-2, with 8 bases matching TRBD2. Unmatched junction bases numbered 4, after V lost 1 base and J lost 0 bases. This CDR3 is built from 17 residues. Germline V gives CDR1 SGHAT, CDR2 FQNNGV. The CDR3 DNA sequence: TGTGCCAGCAGCTTAGTTCGCGGGGGGCCGAACACCGGGGAGCTGTTTTTT. It is translated as CASSLVRGGPNTGELFF.

The count of this clone is one. The chain couples TRBV7-9 to TRBJ2-1; 9 bases are a match to TRBD1. After removal of 5 bases from V and 6 bases from J, the junction contained 8 bases not matched to a gene. The germline V gene has CDR1 SEHNR and CDR2 FQNEAQ (reference sequence). The CDR3 length is 15 residues. CDR3: CASSIPVTGGNEQFF. CDR3 coding DNA: TGTGCCAGCAGCATTCCCGTGACAGGGGGCAATGAGCAGTTCTTC.

The gene calls are TRBV11-2 and TRBJ1-1, with D possibly TRBD1 on 5 matching bases. The CDR3 sequence is 17 residues long. In germline, CDR1 is SGHAT, CDR2 FQNNGV. The ends were cut back, 3 bases at V and 1 base at J, with 18 bases in the middle. The CDR3 is CASSFPPPPGQNTEAFF. CDR3 nucleotides: TGTGCCAGCAGCTTCCCTCCCCCCCCAGGGCAGAACACTGAAGCTTTCTTT.

This sequence joins TRBV30 and TRBJ1-4; a weak D match, TRBD1 (6 bases). The CDR3 spans 14 residues. V was clipped by 4 bases and J by 8 bases, with 17 bases between them. Germline lookup yields CDR1 GTSNPN and CDR2 SVGIG (reference sequence). The CDR3 DNA reads TGTGCCTGGAACAGGGCAGTATTTAGAGAAAAACTGTTTTTT. Translating it yields CAWNRAVFREKLFF.

The V and J genes are TRBV30 and TRBJ1-5; possible D gene TRBD1, 6 bases. The CDR3 has 14 residues. Trimming shortened V by 3 bases and J by 3 bases, and 12 bases separated the two germline ends. CDR1 GTSNPN and CDR2 SVGIG come from the germline V gene (reference sequence). The DNA for the CDR3 is TGTGCCTGGAGCCTCCGGGACACCAATCAGCCCCAGCATTTT. Its protein product is CAWSLRDTNQPQHF. Supplemented by reference TRBV30 and TRBJ1-5, the full variable domain reads SQTIHQWPATLVQPVGSPLSLECTVEGTSNPNLYWYRQAAGRGLQLLFYSVGIGQISSEVPQNLSASRPQDRQFILSSKKLLLSDSGFYLCAWSLRDTNQPQHFGDGTRLSIL.

On this clone: The sample carries other DNA sequences with the same CDR3. This chain links TRBV4-3 with TRBJ2-1; weak D call: TRBD2 (7 bases). Trimming took 4 bases from V and 1 from J, leaving 20 bases between them. Germline assignment: CDR1 LGHNA and CDR2 YSLEER. CDR3 length: 18 amino acids. Here the CDR3 DNA reads TGCGCCAGCAGCCCAGGGGAGGGGAGCGGGCTATCCTACAATGAGCAGTTCTTC. It encodes CASSPGEGSGLSYNEQFF.

The genes are TRBV4-1 and TRBJ1-2; D unresolved. V dropped 0 bases and J dropped 6 bases, with 8 bases sitting between them. The CDR3 extends over 13 amino acids. Per germline, CDR1 MGHRA and CDR2 YSYEKL. CDR3 coding DNA: TGCGCCAGCAGCCAAGATGAAGCTAATGGCTACACCTTC. Its translation is CASSQDEANGYTF.

The CDR3 is CASSPLVNADTQYF. As DNA, the CDR3 is TGTGCCAGCAGCCCTCTAGTAAATGCAGATACGCAGTATTTT. J is TRBJ2-3 and V is TRBV9; no definite D call. The germline V gene encodes CDR1 SGDLS and CDR2 YYNGEE. The CDR3 length is 14 residues. The ends were cut back, 4 bases at V and 4 bases at J, with 13 bases in the middle.

The chain recombines TRBV5-1 with TRBJ1-4, with a possible D match to TRBD1 (6 bases). The CDR3 length is 14 residues. V dropped 2 bases and J dropped 5 bases, with 10 bases sitting between them. The germline V gene has CDR1 SGHRS and CDR2 YFSETQ. CDR3 protein: CASSFQGRNEKLFF. CDR3 in DNA: TGCGCCAGCAGCTTCCAGGGGCGGAATGAAAAACTGTTTTTT.

This clone was detected ten times or more. This chain uses TRBV4-3 with TRBJ1-4; 7 nucleotides match TRBD1. V shed 4 bases, J shed 8 bases, and the junction held 10 bases outside the gene matches. Germline V gives CDR1 LGHNA, CDR2 YSLEER. The CDR3 is 15 amino acids. The CDR3 DNA follows: TGCGCCAGCAGCCTCCAAGTCGACAGGGACGAAAAACTGTTTTTT. The encoded protein is CASSLQVDRDEKLFF.